Detailed here is one TCR beta chain. Its specificity is not known. Researchers ran the PCR with 60 Vbeta and 13 Jbeta primers. Clones were sequenced by immunoSEQ multiplex PCR, and TCRdb holds only the in-frame ones, with some missing. The sample holds 30,000 to 45,000 clones, roughly 88% seen once. This sample is drawn from a study of cytomegalovirus exposure and HLA in healthy donors. Study information: Early release data held around 80 million unique TCRs from HLA-typed donors.

Study-wide findings and caveats: TCR beta chains associated with HLA were, in a later analysis, more clonally expanded than equally common others. A missense DCLRE1C variant was associated with V- and J-gene trimming of TCR beta chains in a later analysis, and an independent cohort replicated the association. The presence/absence work took it that sequencing depth was about the same across donors.

V lost 9 bases to trimming and J lost 4 bases, with 16 bases between them. In germline, CDR1 is SGHNT, CDR2 YYREEE (reference sequence). The CDR3 is made up of 13 amino acids. The sample was PBMCs. The receptor comes from a woman in her forties in good health and CMV-seropositive. The chain carries TRBV5-4 and TRBJ1-1; no clear D gene. CDR3 residues: CATADLVVTEAFF. CDR3 nucleotides: TGTGCCACCGCCGATTTAGTGGTCACTGAAGCTTTCTTT.